This T cell receptor beta chain is drawn from a study of T cells in Graves' hyperthyroidism and ophthalmopathy. Regions amplified from RNA transcripts were the TCR beta CDR3 regions. First-round RT-PCR with HTBI primers amplified the TCR CDR3 region. Using its own MiXCR run on the multiplex PCR reads, TCRdb lists one record per CDR3 protein. Among about 540,000 distinct CDR3 sequences listed, about 45% were seen once. V lost 6 bases, J lost 0 bases, and 9 bases lay in between. The V gene's germline CDR1 is SNHLY and CDR2 FYNNEI. The CDR3 extends over 15 amino acids. The authors deemed Graves' hyperthyroidism stable absent ophthalmopathy progression within 18 months. Newly diagnosed patients aged 18 to 65 had hyperthyroidism of under 2 months' duration.

This TCR was sampled from a woman younger than 30 with Graves' hyperthyroidism. The specimen sequenced was peripheral blood or thyroid tissue (not recorded which). This sequence joins TRBV2 and TRBJ2-6; the D is unclear. In DNA form, the CDR3 reads TGTGCCAGCAGACCCCAAAACTCTGGGGCCAACGTCCTGACTTTC. It is translated as CASRPQNSGANVLTF.